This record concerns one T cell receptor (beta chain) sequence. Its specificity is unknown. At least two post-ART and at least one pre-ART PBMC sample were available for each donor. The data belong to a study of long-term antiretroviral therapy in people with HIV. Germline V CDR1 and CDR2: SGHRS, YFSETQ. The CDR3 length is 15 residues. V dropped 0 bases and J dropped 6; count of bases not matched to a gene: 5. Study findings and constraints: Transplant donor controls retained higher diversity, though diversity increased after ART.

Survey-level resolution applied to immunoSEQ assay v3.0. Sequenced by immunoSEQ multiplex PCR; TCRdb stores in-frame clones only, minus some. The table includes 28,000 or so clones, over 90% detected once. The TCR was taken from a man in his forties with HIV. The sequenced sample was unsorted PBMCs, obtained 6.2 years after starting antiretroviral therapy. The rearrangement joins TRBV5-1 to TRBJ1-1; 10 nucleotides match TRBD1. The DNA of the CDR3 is TGCGCCAGCAGCTTGGTTGGACAGGGGGTCCCTGAAGCTTTCTTT. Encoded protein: CASSLVGQGVPEAFF. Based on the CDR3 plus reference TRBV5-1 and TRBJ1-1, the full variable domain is KAGVTQTPRYLIKTRGQQVTLSCSPISGHRSVSWYQQTPGQGLQFLFEYFSETQRNKGNFPGRFSGRQFSNSRSEMNVSTLELGDSALYLCASSLVGQGVPEAFFGQGTRLTVV.